These T cell receptor beta chains were read from a single sample in a study of T cell responses to AZD1222 COVID-19 vaccine. The assay was immunoSEQ multiplex PCR, and TCRdb's table has in-frame clones only and misses some. This sample has roughly 120,000 clones; around 84% occur once, and the top ten carry approximately 12%. The sequencing here drew on peripheral blood, taken on day 0 of AZD1222 vaccination. Source of these receptors: an adult in good health. CDR3s include the opening cysteine and the closing phenylalanine or tryptophan. Clone size appears in some rows only: once, few, many, or a class for an expanded clone.

CDR3 length	V gene	J gene	clone size	CDR3 protein
15	TRBV5-1	TRBJ1-2	NA	CASSLDGVTHYGYTF
13	TRBV29-1	TRBJ1-6	NA	CSTWTALDSPLHF
15	TRBV21-1	TRBJ2-7	NA	CASSREREWPHEQYF
14	TRBV15	TRBJ2-4	NA	CATSRDLQGNIQYF
12	TRBV19	TRBJ1-5	NA	CASRGANQPQHF
16	TRBV4-1	TRBJ1-2	NA	CASSQDAADSNYGYTF
10	TRBV19	TRBJ2-4	NA	CASSNGIQYF
13	TRBV19	TRBJ1-1	NA	CASGGQLNTEAFF
15	TRBV18	TRBJ2-3	NA	CASSGQGRMQDTQYF
17	TRBV9	TRBJ1-3	NA	CASSVGSSVSSGNTIYF
15	TRBV4-1	TRBJ1-2	NA	CASSQDSHPNYGYTF
15	TRBV7-3	TRBJ2-1	NA	CASSLQIAGGHEQFF
13	TRBV7-3	TRBJ1-2	NA	CASSLGRGYGYTF
15	TRBV6-5	TRBJ2-7	NA	CASSYSKGLPSEQYF
11	TRBV7-2	TRBJ2-1	NA	CASSLHNEQFF
18	TRBV7-2	TRBJ2-1	NA	CASSLEGQVAGTSNEQFF
13	TRBV12-3/TRBV12-4	TRBJ2-7	NA	CASSETDFYEQYF
16	TRBV5-6	TRBJ1-1	NA	CASSLEGRRENTEAFF
13	TRBV2	TRBJ1-4	NA	CASSKTRDEKLFF
13	TRBV12-3/TRBV12-4	TRBJ2-7	NA	CASSSPADYEQYF
14	TRBV6-5	TRBJ1-1	NA	CASRMVESYTEAFF
17	TRBV4-1	TRBJ2-7	NA	CASSHSVEAGGYYEQYF
16	TRBV7-6	TRBJ2-2	NA	CASSLEGLAITGELFF
14	TRBV7-5	TRBJ1-2	NA	CVTLDGTYLYGYTF
16	TRBV5-1	TRBJ1-4	once	CASSLGLPSSLEKLFF
16	TRBV18	TRBJ1-6	NA	CASSSQGSSYNSPLHF
16	TRBV5-1	TRBJ2-3	NA	CASSPGTSGGTDTQYF